The present TCR beta chain was sequenced within a study of T cell responses to AZD1222 COVID-19 vaccine. The study's findings and limits: Across spike, vaccine-associated CD4 TCRs were found, dominant at 160-218 and 743-854. At baseline, seropositivity was found in only five or six AZD1222 recipients. Sampled repertoires all dated from after the peak T cell response. Nearly half of spike-specific TCRs reportedly target variant regions that are unmutated in the B.1.351 and B.1.1.7 variants.

Per the germline V gene, CDR1 is SGHAT and CDR2 is FQNNGV. The CDR3 consists of 15 residues. Trimming left V 3 bases short and J 4 bases short, with 13 bases between. Sequencing was performed with immunoSEQ multiplex PCR; in TCRdb, only in-frame clones are kept and a portion is missing. The sample records roughly 150,000 clones, approximately 91% being singletons. Turning to this clone: The antigen remains undetermined.

The chain recombines TRBV11-2 with TRBJ2-1, with D possibly TRBD2 on 5 matching bases. The sequence was obtained from an adult in good health. Specimen: peripheral blood, collected on day 0 of AZD1222 vaccination. CDR3 DNA: TGTGCCAGCAGCTTCGAAGGGAGTCGGTACAATGAGCAGTTCTTC. Protein sequence: CASSFEGSRYNEQFF.